A single sample gave rise to the 10 T cell receptor beta chains below, sequenced in a study of T-cell memory formation after mild COVID-19. In TCRdb, the 5' RACE reads were re-called with MiXCR into one record per CDR3 protein. This table holds more than 350,000 distinct CDR3 sequences, approximately 15% found once. The specimen was PBMCs or a T cell subset sorted from them (not recorded which). The receptors were gathered from a man younger than 35 who had mild COVID-19 (a few samples of this study predate the infection). Cell type and time point are not known.

The CDR3 DNA sequence: TGTGCCAGCAGCGCCGCGGACCGTGCGGACACAGATACGCAGTATTTT. Translating gives CASSAADRADTDTQYF. V gene TRBV7-9 combines with J gene TRBJ2-3; D unclear. V was pared by 5 bases and J by 2 bases, with 17 bases between. There are 16 residues in the CDR3. CDR1 and CDR2 from the germline V gene are SEHNR and FQNEAQ (reference sequence). The full variable domain, in which reference TRBV7-9 and TRBJ2-3 provide the parts outside the CDR3, is DTGVSQNPRHKITKRGQNVTFRCDPISEHNRLYWYRQTLGQGPEFLTYFQNEAQLEKSRLLSDRFSAERPKGSFSTLEIQRTEQGDSAMYLCASSAADRADTDTQYFGPGTRLTVL.

This clonotype was observed a few times. CDR3 bases: TGTGCCAGCAGCGTAGTCCCAGGACTTCGCCGGGATACGCAGTATTTT. It is translated as CASSVVPGLRRDTQYF. This chain links TRBV9 with TRBJ2-3, with D maybe TRBD2 (5 bases). CDR1 is SGDLS and CDR2 is YYNGEE in the germline V gene. This CDR3 is 16 amino acids long. V lost 0 bases, J lost 6 bases, and 17 bases lay in between. Combining the CDR3 with reference TRBV9 and TRBJ2-3 gives the whole variable domain DSGVTQTPKHLITATGQRVTLRCSPRSGDLSVYWYQQSLDQGLQFLIQYYNGEERAKGNILERFSAQQFPDLHSELNLSSLELGDSALYFCASSVVPGLRRDTQYFGPGTRLTVL.

V usage is TRBV6-2 or TRBV6-3 and J usage is TRBJ2-4; 7 nucleotides agree with TRBD1. Germline loops: CDR1 MNHEY, CDR2 SVGEGT. Losses at the gene ends were 6 bases for V and 7 bases for J; bases not matched to a gene: 15. This CDR3 is 16 amino acids long. The CDR3 DNA follows: TGTGCCAGCAGACTTAGGGGGCTGGGGCTGGGTAACATTCAGTACTTC. Protein product: CASRLRGLGLGNIQYF.

This chain joins TRBV7-3 and TRBJ2-1, with D unclear. This CDR3 spans 16 amino acids. Germline CDR1 is SGHTA and CDR2 is FQGTGA. Trimming took 3 bases from V and 1 from J, leaving 13 bases between them. In nucleotides, the CDR3 is TGTGCCAGCAGCTTGCTCGCTGGAAGATCCTACAATGAGCAGTTCTTC. This sequence encodes CASSLLAGRSYNEQFF.

This clonotype was counted between two and nine times. The chain joins TRBV6-6 to TRBJ1-3; D is ambiguous. Trimming cost V 0 bases and J 2 bases, with 2 bases left between them. Germline V gene sequence: CDR1 MNHNY, CDR2 SVGAGI (reference sequence). CDR3 length: 13 residues. For the CDR3, the DNA is TGTGCCAGCAGTTACTCGACTGGAAACACCATATATTTT. As protein: CASSYSTGNTIYF.

This clonotype was observed a few times. The J gene is TRBJ2-1, the V gene TRBV7-2, with 8 bases that match TRBD2. CDR1 is SGHTA and CDR2 is FQGNSA in the germline V gene. The V segment lost 5 bases and the J segment 8 bases; nucleotides outside the gene matches: 11. The CDR3 is 15 amino acids. CDR3 sequence reads: CASSDRAGADDEQFF. The DNA for the CDR3 is TGTGCCAGCAGCGATAGAGCGGGGGCAGATGATGAGCAGTTCTTC.

The rearrangement uses TRBV7-2 and TRBJ2-3, with TRBD2 matching 10 bases. Germline CDR1 and CDR2: SGHTA and FQGNSA. The CDR3 contains 14 residues. V trimming: 2 bases; J trimming: 8 bases; junction bases outside the gene matches: 4. The CDR3 here is CASSLTSGAGTQYF. Written as DNA, the CDR3 is TGTGCCAGCAGCTTAACTAGCGGGGCCGGTACGCAGTATTTT.

This clonotype showed up just a few times. This sequence joins TRBV4-1 and TRBJ2-2, with D possibly called TRBD1 or TRBD2 (5 bases each). The CDR3 runs 15 residues. Trimming took off 2 bases at V and 2 bases at J, with 9 bases between the two ends. CDR1 is MGHRA, CDR2 YSYEKL, per germline. The CDR3 loop reads CASSQWGSNTGELFF. CDR3 nucleotides: TGCGCCAGCAGCCAATGGGGGTCAAACACCGGGGAGCTGTTTTTT.

The rearrangement uses TRBV6-1 and TRBJ2-3; D gene unclear. V was cut by 1 base and J by 6 bases, with 14 bases left in between. Germline assignment: CDR1 MNHNS and CDR2 SASEGT. The CDR3 covers 15 residues. CDR3 in amino acids: CASSEGPSPGDTQYF. CDR3 nucleotide sequence: TGTGCCAGCAGTGAAGGTCCCTCCCCGGGCGATACGCAGTATTTT.

This clonotype was counted only a few times. DNA for the CDR3: TGTGCCAGCAGCCCCGGGACAACTGGGGGCTACACCTTC. Amino acids: CASSPGTTGGYTF. The rearrangement uses TRBV7-2 and TRBJ1-2; possibly TRBD1 for D (6 bases). Germline CDR1 reads SGHTA; CDR2 reads FQGNSA. V was shortened by 5 bases and J by 8 bases, with 15 bases between the two germline ends. This CDR3 is 13 amino acids long.